The entry that follows covers one TCR beta chain sequence. The read is 3 residues too short to cover the CDR3 end, so that end is filled in from the germline J gene. Method: immunoSEQ multiplex PCR; TCRdb's copy keeps in-frame clones and lacks some. In total, the table holds around 21,000 clones. The data derive from a study of T cells in women clearing cervical HPV infection. Germline loops: CDR1 SGHTS, CDR2 YDEGEE. The CDR3 is 14 residues long. With 4 bases removed from V and 2 bases from J, the gap between germline ends came to 10 bases. This clonotype originated in a woman aged 18-69 years with a cervical HPV16 infection that either progressed to CIN3+ or cleared (not recorded which). Sequencing was done on a sample of blood buffy coat. This chain connects TRBV5-8 to TRBJ1-5; possible D gene TRBD1, 6 bases. CDR3 protein: CASSGDRRNQPQHF. CDR3 DNA, as far as it was read: TGTGCCAGCAGCGGTGACAGGCGCAATCAGCCC.